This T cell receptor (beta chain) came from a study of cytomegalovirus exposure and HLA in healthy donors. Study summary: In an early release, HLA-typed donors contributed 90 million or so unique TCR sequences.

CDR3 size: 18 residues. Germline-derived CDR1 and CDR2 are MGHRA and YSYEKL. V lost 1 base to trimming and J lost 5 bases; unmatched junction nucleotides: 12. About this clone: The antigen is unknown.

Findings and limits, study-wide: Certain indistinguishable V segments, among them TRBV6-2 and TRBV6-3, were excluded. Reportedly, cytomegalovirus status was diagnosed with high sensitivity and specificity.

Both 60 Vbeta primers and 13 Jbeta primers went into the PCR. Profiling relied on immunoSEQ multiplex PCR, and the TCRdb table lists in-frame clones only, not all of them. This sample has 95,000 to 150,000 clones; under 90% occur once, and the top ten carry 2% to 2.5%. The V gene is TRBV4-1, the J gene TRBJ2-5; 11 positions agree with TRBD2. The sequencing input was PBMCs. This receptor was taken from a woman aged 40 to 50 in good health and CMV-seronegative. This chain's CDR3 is CASSQVVVSGGASETQYF. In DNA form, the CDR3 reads TGCGCCAGCAGCCAAGTCGTCGTTAGCGGGGGGGCGAGCGAGACCCAGTACTTC.